This T cell receptor beta chain is from a study of brain T cells in children with intractable seizures. The study, taken as a whole, reports: HCMV serostatus was not known, and viral specificity came from CDR3 similarity only.

TCRdb keeps only in-frame clones here, not all; method: immunoSEQ multiplex PCR. Among about 340,000 clones listed, over 90% were seen once. As to this clone: Its antigen is not known.

As to time point: blood from clinic visit 5 months post-surgery; TSC patient then seizure free. Surgery cases with the highest brain T cell transcript signatures were chosen for sequencing. The CDR3 length is 16 residues. J gave up 6 bases and V 6 bases, and 15 bases lay outside the gene matches. CDR1 and CDR2 from the germline V gene are MNHEY and SVGEGT. Sequenced material: peripheral blood, taken roughly 5 months after surgery. The rearrangement uses TRBV6-2 or TRBV6-3 and TRBJ2-3; 7 bases match TRBD1. The receptor comes from a boy in the first two years of life with tuberous sclerosis and intractable seizures. CDR3 coding DNA: TGTGCCAGCAGCCCCATGACAGGGCTCTCGAGCGATACGCAGTATTTT. As protein: CASSPMTGLSSDTQYF.